These T cell receptor beta chains were read from a single sample in a study of human T cells and chemical hapten exposure. TCRdb reprocessed the RACE reads via MiXCR and lists one record per CDR3 protein. The sample carries tens of thousands of distinct CDR3 sequences, approximately 10% recorded once. Sequences were derived from whole blood, sampled in connection with sensitization to the hapten diphenylcyclopropenone (DPC). The source of these receptors is a woman aged 30 to 39 with alopecia areata. Some clones in this sample may be carry-over from other donors' samples. Both conserved end residues are part of each CDR3.

len	v_gene	CDR3aa
16	TRBV20-1	CSARDSAGWSNQPQHF
13	TRBV7-3	CASSLGPSGEQYF
13	TRBV6-5	CASTGDGLYGYTF
14	TRBV6-5	CASSLGGFNQPQHF
14	TRBV14	CASKRARNNSPLHF
13	TRBV3-1	CASSRGTAYEQYF
13	TRBV7-2	CASSFTGGETQYF
15	TRBV27	CASSLGAPLFNTQYF
17	TRBV20-1	CSARLAGGSPNTGELFF
14	TRBV28	CASRTHTGNTEAFF
13	TRBV7-9	CASSDGQYVGYTF
13	TRBV20-1	CSATGGSSQPQHF
18	TRBV5-1	CASSLVSSGSSYNSPLHF
15	TRBV7-2	CASSLDTGEHTEAFF
14	TRBV7-2	CASSLHRQEETQYF
16	TRBV24-1	CATSEKRYYGTGELFF
17	TRBV6-2/TRBV6-3	CASSRDYEDVNTGELFF
14	TRBV10-3	CAISEGQGTNIQYF
15	TRBV6-2/TRBV6-3	CASSSPEGGNQPQHF
16	TRBV4-3	CASSQDPASSTDTQYF
12	TRBV9	CASSAGDSPLHF
15	TRBV11-2	CASSLEADRAYIQYF
13	TRBV19	CASTTSGYTEAFF
14	TRBV12-3/TRBV12-4	CASSPSGSTDTQYF
14	TRBV5-1	CASRREQDSYEQYF
14	TRBV29-1	CSVLGLAGRETQYF
15	TRBV5-4	CASRSTGQGMSEAFF
15	TRBV20-1	CSAREPTGGNQPQHF
15	TRBV6-5	CASSLGTANTGELFF
17	TRBV27	CASSGWASGEAKNIQYF
14	TRBV5-1	CASSSSGSLDGYTF
15	TRBV28	CASSLNHSPTYEQYF
17	TRBV2	CASSQGRGLSWDTEAFF
15	TRBV30	CAWSVRPGGRETQYF
11	TRBV7-9	CASSLGGEAFF
16	TRBV10-3	CAISESKTSGGDTQYF
20	TRBV6-5	CASSPWEGLAGGRATDTQYF
14	TRBV18	CASSPPVRSDTQYF
14	TRBV10-3	CALRGGSSYNEQFF